This T cell receptor (beta chain) was documented in a study of CD8+ T cells in alopecia areata. Treatment given: oral pan-JAK inhibitor, 5-10 mg twice daily. Sampling of alopecia areata patients yielded lesional scalp punch biopsies as well as peripheral blood. Germline CDR1 is SGHRS and CDR2 is YFSETQ. The CDR3 contains 15 residues. Trimming removed 3 bases at V and 5 bases at J, with 17 bases between. Extracted RNA was reverse transcribed into cDNA, the sequencing template. Only in-frame clones appear in the TCRdb table, and some are missing; sequencing was by immunoSEQ multiplex PCR. The data contain 3,500 to 5,500 clones, approximately 69% of them singletons.

V gene TRBV5-1 combines with J gene TRBJ2-5, with a weak D call TRBD1 (5 bases). The starting material was skin, obtained at week 24, from a patient treated with tofacitinib. The receptor comes from a human donor with alopecia areata. The CDR3 sequence: CASSSPDQGIETQYF. The CDR3 region has the DNA TGCGCCAGCAGCTCGCCGGACCAGGGTATCGAGACCCAGTACTTC.